This TCR beta chain was sequenced in a study of shared clonotypes between healthy human individuals (dated by TCRdb to 2019 to 2021). About the full investigation: The cohort comprised two women and a few men aged 18 to 49 years. The study deeply sequenced blood TCR repertoires of five healthy adults to estimate repertoire size and the extent of clonotype sharing between individuals. Different laboratories and diverse techniques were used to prepare libraries and sequence TCR repertoires, to increase sequencing depth and limit assay-specific biases. Between about 0.94 and 8.9 billion PBMCs per donor were obtained by leukapheresis.

Via the germline V gene, CDR1 is SGHVS and CDR2 FNYEAQ. CDR3 length: 14 amino acids, cysteine to phenylalanine. The entry retains the CDR3 DNA only, 42 bases that are in frame from base 1. At the junction V is shortened by 5 bases and J by 1 base, with 10 bases in between. General findings and caveats noted by the study authors: Pairwise subsampling led to the expectation that sequencing depth would affect the degree of clonotype sharing among donors. Sampling was limited to blood, and TCR repertoires in tissue likely differ from TCR repertoires in blood. Because the study included a small number of donors, the genetic and exposure-history diversity represented was limited.

The donors were healthy, HIV-negative adults with no recently reported acute infections or vaccinations. All donors were Caucasian adults living in Nashville, Tennessee, USA. In the unsorted samples, roughly 90 million PBMCs were counted, and genomic DNA was extracted using the QIAamp DNA Blood Mini kit. Blood was collected by leukapheresis, and PBMCs were isolated by Ficoll-Histopaque density gradient centrifugation and then cryopreserved in liquid nitrogen vapor phase. Comments on this clone: Its antigen is still unknown. Nothing much larger sits one base from this clone, and base qualities are not available.

Using the deep immunoSEQ assay, TCR CDR3 regions were amplified from genomic DNA by multiplex PCR. Extracted genomic DNA from each cell subset was spread evenly across all wells of several immunoSEQ 96-well plates, with each plate serving as a replicate. For unsorted PBMC, 300 ng genomic DNA, equal to 25,000 to 35,000 T cell genomes, was loaded into each replicate PCR. Ten immunoSEQ deep assay plates were used to sequence the unsorted PBMC genomic DNA. Purified libraries were measured with a Qubit 3.0 fluorometer, size-checked on a Bioanalyzer 2100, and measured again with the KAPA Library Quantification kit. Each immunoSEQ 96-well plate was sequenced on its own single-read 150-cycle Illumina NextSeq 550 flow cell. In the paper's pipeline: The immunoSEQ output contained only junctional sequences without quality scores, so filtering could not match that applied to full-length reads. To assign V/J genes and CDR3, sequences were annotated using PyIR, a Python wrapper for IgBLAST v1.9, with IMGT germline references. Any read was removed if the V/J assignment was weak (E-value above 1e-6), the CDR3 was missing, or the read contained stop codons, out-of-frame junctions, or ambiguous translated residues. V3J clonotypes were defined as sequences sharing the same inferred V gene, J gene, and CDR3 amino acid sequence. The percentage overlap between two repertoires was calculated by dividing the number of shared unique clonotypes by the size of the smaller repertoire. Three approaches were used to assess repertoire richness: RTK rarefaction, the Chao1 estimator, and Recon v2.1 estimates of unobserved clonotypes. Held by TCRdb, this immuneACCESS table contains in-frame sequences only and omits some clones. Under half of the omission traces to an unresolved V gene where checked; the cause of the rest is unknown. The V and J calls and clone size are taken from that table; D and trimming were inferred from the DNA. The sample has hundreds of thousands of clones on record, roughly four fifths of them singletons. The ten most abundant clones make up about 11% of the sample.

The V gene is TRBV7-6 and the J gene is TRBJ2-3, with the D gene too uncertain to name. Sequencing was performed on PBMCs. This TCR derives from a woman aged 40 to 50 in good health. Some clones in this sample may be carry-over from other donors' samples. The nucleotide sequence is given as TGTGCCAGCAGCCCCGGGTCCGGCACAGATACGCAGTATTTT. Protein translation: CASSPGSGTDTQYF.